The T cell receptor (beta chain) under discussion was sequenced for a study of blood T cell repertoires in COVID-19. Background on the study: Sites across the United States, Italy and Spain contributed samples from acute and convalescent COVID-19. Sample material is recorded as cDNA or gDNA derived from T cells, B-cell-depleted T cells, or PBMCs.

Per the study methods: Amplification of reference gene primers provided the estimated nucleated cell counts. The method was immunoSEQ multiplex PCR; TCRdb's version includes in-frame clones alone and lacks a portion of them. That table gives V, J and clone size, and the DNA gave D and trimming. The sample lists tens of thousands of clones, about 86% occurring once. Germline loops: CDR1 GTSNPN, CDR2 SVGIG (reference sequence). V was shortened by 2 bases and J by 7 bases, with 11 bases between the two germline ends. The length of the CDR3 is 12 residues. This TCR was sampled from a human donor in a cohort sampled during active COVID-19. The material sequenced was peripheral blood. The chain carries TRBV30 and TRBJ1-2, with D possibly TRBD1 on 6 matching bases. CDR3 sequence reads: CAWSPGGGGYTF. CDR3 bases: TGTGCCTGGAGTCCGGGGGGCGGTGGCTACACCTTC.